This is a list of T cell receptor beta chains from one sample in a study of T-cell reconstitution after alpha-beta-depleted transplantation in children. TCRdb ran MiXCR on the PCR reads and lists one entry per CDR3 protein. The sample has 500,000 to 750,000 distinct CDR3 sequences, 25% to 30% seen once; the top ten hold 35% to 40%. Specimen: PBMCs, collected before TCRalphabeta/CD19-depleted stem cell transplant. The receptors come from a boy in the first two years of life with Wiskott-Aldrich syndrome, due to receive a stem cell transplant. Each CDR3 is given without its conserved first and last residue.

>TRBV5-1|TRBJ2-3
ASSEDTSTDTQY
>TRBV18|TRBJ2-7
ATSLISASYEQY
>TRBV28|TRBJ2-7
ASSSGSPYEQY
>TRBV27|TRBJ2-1
ASSPRKRVAYNEQF
>TRBV18|TRBJ2-1
ASSPHPYEQF
>TRBV20-1|TRBJ1-3
SAISYRGGGTGNTIY
>TRBV27|TRBJ2-1
ASSSTSIGLASSNEQF
>TRBV7-2|TRBJ1-5
ASSFNAGRNQPQH
>TRBV18|TRBJ1-1
ASSKGWMNTEAF
>TRBV20-1|TRBJ1-4
SARVPSGRTNEKLF
>TRBV20-1|TRBJ2-2
SVSRDMTGELF
>TRBV5-1|TRBJ1-2
ASSASDGYYGYT
>TRBV28|TRBJ2-1
ASSKIAGGYNEQF
>TRBV20-1|TRBJ2-5
SAEKGLAGRETQY
>TRBV20-1|TRBJ2-3
SAHRLAEGTDTQY
>TRBV15|TRBJ1-1
ATSRDPGQGTEAF
>TRBV12-5|TRBJ1-5
ASQGVNQPQH
>TRBV20-1|TRBJ2-2
SARDWGRDTGELF
>TRBV12-3/TRBV12-4|TRBJ2-5
ASRPSTGVETQY
>TRBV15|TRBJ2-6
ATKDTRSGANVLT
>TRBV5-6|TRBJ2-6
ATRRVGANVLT
>TRBV9|TRBJ2-1
ASSPGWDEQF
>TRBV28|TRBJ2-3
ASSKRPADTQY
>TRBV20-1|TRBJ2-1
SASGQPRYNEQF
>TRBV5-1|TRBJ2-1
ASSFLASGGSEQF
>TRBV6-1|TRBJ2-7
ASSEARDRVSYEQY
>TRBV29-1|TRBJ2-2
SVLRQTTGELF
>TRBV5-1|TRBJ2-1
ASSYEGLAGGNEQF
>TRBV5-1|TRBJ2-3
ASSPPLAGVKDTQY
>TRBV4-1|TRBJ1-1
ASSRSGEAF